The entry below describes one T cell receptor (beta chain). Its antigen is currently unknown. The sample belongs to a study of T cell responses to AZD1222 COVID-19 vaccine. Data came from immunoSEQ multiplex PCR; TCRdb stores just in-frame clones and leaves some out. The table records about 160,000 clones, approximately 91% of them present only once. Trimming took 8 bases from V and 6 from J, leaving 16 bases between them. The CDR3 is made up of 14 amino acids. The germline V gene encodes CDR1 MNHEY and CDR2 SMNVEV (reference sequence). General study points: Seropositive AZD1222 recipients at baseline numbered only five to seven.

The rearrangement uses TRBV27 and TRBJ2-2; D remains ambiguous. Source: peripheral blood, taken on day 0 of AZD1222 vaccination. This clonotype was sampled from an adult in good health. In DNA form, the CDR3 reads TGTGCCAGCGGCTTCCCGTTCGACGCCGGGGAGCTGTTTTTT. Its translation: CASGFPFDAGELFF.